A selection of T cell receptor beta chains follows, all from one sample in a study of regulatory T cells in long-lasting Graves disease. TCRdb reanalysed the multiplex PCR reads using MiXCR and keeps one entry per CDR3 protein. The sample lists 550,000 to 650,000 distinct CDR3 sequences, around 15% occurring once. The sample was also linked to a second study, of T cells in Graves' hyperthyroidism and ophthalmopathy.

The sample consisted of peripheral blood mononuclear cells (PBMCs), taken at new diagnosis, from a patient treated with antithyroid drugs. These receptors originate from a man aged 18 to 29 with Graves disease. Each CDR3 is given with its conserved first and last residue. A D gene is named only where the DNA matches it firmly. Only some rows state a clone size, as once, few, many or a class for expanded clones.

NA | TRBJ1-2 | NA | TRBV7-8 | CASSLILGSDYGYTF | TGTGCCAGCAGCTTGATTTTGGGGTCGGACTATGGCTACACCTTC
NA | TRBJ2-1 | NA | TRBV5-1 | CASRELRDEQFF | TGCGCCAGCAGGGAACTCCGTGATGAGCAGTTCTTC
NA | TRBJ2-2 | NA | TRBV11-2 | CASSPMAGELFF | TGTGCCAGCAGCCCGATGGCCGGGGAGCTGTTTTTT
few | TRBJ1-2 | NA | TRBV20-1 | CSARGRRITNYGYTF | TGCAGTGCTAGAGGACGGAGAATAACTAACTATGGCTACACCTTC
NA | TRBJ2-2 | TRBD2 | TRBV20-1 | CSARMGPAGGFLGGELFF | TGCAGTGCTAGAATGGGGCCAGCGGGAGGGTTTTTAGGCGGGGAGCTGTTTTTT
many | TRBJ2-1 | TRBD1 | TRBV27 | CASSFPRQGTDNEQFF | TGTGCCAGCAGTTTTCCCCGACAGGGTACGGACAATGAGCAGTTCTTC
many | TRBJ2-3 | NA | TRBV18 | CASSPQSVRGTDTQYF | TGTGCCAGCTCACCACAGAGCGTCCGTGGCACAGATACGCAGTATTTT
NA | TRBJ2-7 | NA | TRBV6-1 | CASSERPSDEQYF | TGTGCCAGCAGTGAACGGCCTAGCGACGAGCAGTACTTC
many | TRBJ2-7 | NA | TRBV30 | CAWEQGFEQYF | TGTGCCTGGGAACAGGGATTCGAGCAGTACTTC
NA | TRBJ1-4 | NA | TRBV7-9 | CASSFWDNQLFF | TGTGCCAGCAGCTTCTGGGACAATCAACTGTTTTTT
many | TRBJ2-7 | NA | TRBV6-1 | CASSPGMGYEQYF | TGTGCCAGCAGTCCCGGTATGGGCTACGAGCAGTACTTC
NA | TRBJ1-2 | NA | TRBV27 | CASRDDYGYTF | TGTGCCAGCAGGGACGATTATGGCTACACCTTC
NA | TRBJ2-7 | TRBD1 | TRBV7-9 | CASSLPGGEYEQYF | TGTGCCAGCAGCTTACCAGGGGGCGAATACGAGCAGTACTTC
NA | TRBJ2-2 | NA | TRBV30 | CAWSPRTYGELFF | TGTGCCTGGAGTCCCAGGACGTACGGGGAGCTGTTTTTT
NA | TRBJ1-2 | NA | TRBV5-1 | CASSFSGSHDGYTF | TGCGCCAGCAGCTTTTCCGGGTCTCATGATGGCTACACCTTC
many | TRBJ2-3 | TRBD2 | TRBV2 | CASSRASGREDTQYF | TGTGCCAGCAGTAGGGCTAGCGGGAGGGAAGATACGCAGTATTTT
many | TRBJ2-7 | NA | TRBV5-1 | CASSLGQVGDEQYF | TGCGCCAGCAGCTTGGGACAGGTAGGCGACGAGCAGTACTTC
many | TRBJ2-7 | NA | TRBV7-9 | CASSLEDEQYF | TGTGCCAGCAGCTTAGAAGACGAGCAGTACTTC
few | TRBJ2-7 | NA | TRBV20-1 | CSVGGGPSPSYVQYF | TGCAGTGTAGGGGGAGGGCCCTCCCCTTCCTACGTGCAGTACTTC
many | TRBJ2-7 | TRBD2 | TRBV20-1 | CSARRTSGAYEQYF | TGCAGTGCTAGGAGGACTAGCGGGGCCTACGAGCAGTACTTC
few | TRBJ1-4 | NA | TRBV30 | CAWSQGQGSNEKLFF | TGTGCCTGGAGTCAGGGACAAGGGTCTAATGAAAAACTGTTTTTT
many | TRBJ1-2 | NA | TRBV12-3/TRBV12-4 | CASSFGQITLDGYTF | TGTGCCAGCAGTTTTGGGCAGATAACCCTCGATGGCTACACCTTC
many | TRBJ2-3 | TRBD2 | TRBV12-5 | CASGLVLSGSPDTQYF | TGTGCTAGTGGTTTGGTACTTAGCGGGAGTCCAGATACGCAGTATTTT
NA | TRBJ2-7 | TRBD2 | TRBV5-6 | CASSSRLAGDSYEQYF | TGTGCCAGCAGCTCGCGACTAGCGGGAGACTCCTACGAGCAGTACTTC
few | TRBJ2-3 | TRBD2 | TRBV7-3 | CASSLTGLAGDDTDTQYF | TGTGCCAGCAGCTTAACGGGACTAGCGGGGGACGACACAGATACGCAGTATTTT
few | TRBJ1-2 | NA | TRBV6-1 | CASSKRGAGDYGYTF | TGTGCCAGCAGTAAAAGGGGCGCGGGGGACTATGGCTACACCTTC